This is a list of T cell receptor beta chains from one sample in a study of low-dose radiotherapy and immunotherapy resistance in tumors. Each CDR3 protein is one row after TCRdb ran MiXCR on the reads. In the table there are under 95,000 distinct CDR3 sequences, about 18% of which are singletons. The starting material was PBMCs, obtained before treatment. The receptor set was obtained from a male donor with prostate cancer. The CDR3 runs from the conserved cysteine through the conserved F or W. The D gene is left open where the match is weak. Size values are once, few and many counts, or a class for expanded clones, and some rows have none.

D	V	size	J	DNA	CDR3
TRBD2	TRBV20-1	few	TRBJ2-7	TGCAGTGCTAGGCCGGGACTACGGACCTACGAGCAGTACTTC	CSARPGLRTYEQYF
.	TRBV12-3/TRBV12-4	.	TRBJ2-4	TGTGCCAGCAGTTCCTCACAGCGAGTCAAAAACATTCAGTACTTC	CASSSSQRVKNIQYF
.	TRBV5-1	.	TRBJ1-3	TGCGCCAGCAGCCGCGACGTAGATGACGGGAGCTCTGGAAACACCATATATTTT	CASSRDVDDGSSGNTIYF
TRBD1	TRBV19	.	TRBJ1-5	TGTGCCAGTAGTATCTGGACAGGGCCTAATCAGCCCCAGCATTTT	CASSIWTGPNQPQHF
TRBD1	TRBV6-5	many	TRBJ2-2	TGTGCCAACAGGGGGCTGAACACCGGGGAGCTGTTTTTT	CANRGLNTGELFF
.	TRBV3-1	.	TRBJ1-1	TGTGCCAGCAACCAAAGGGTCGGAGAGACCAACACTGAAGCTTTCTTT	CASNQRVGETNTEAFF
TRBD2	TRBV7-2	many	TRBJ2-6	TGTGCCAGCAGCTTAGTGGCTAGCGGGGGGTCTGGGGCCAACGTCCTGACTTTC	CASSLVASGGSGANVLTF
TRBD1	TRBV20-1	.	TRBJ2-1	TGCAGTGCTAGCCTCCCCGGGACAGACAATGAGCAGTTCTTC	CSASLPGTDNEQFF
.	TRBV9	few	TRBJ1-1	TGTGCCAGCAGCACCACCGCAGCCAACACTGAAGCTTTCTTT	CASSTTAANTEAFF
TRBD1	TRBV12-3/TRBV12-4	many	TRBJ2-3	TGTGCCAGCAGGGGGGACAGGTCCTCCACAGATACGCAGTATTTT	CASRGDRSSTDTQYF
.	TRBV7-2	many	TRBJ2-3	TGTGCCAGCAGCTTAGACCCAAGGGATACGCAGTATTTT	CASSLDPRDTQYF
.	TRBV3-1	many	TRBJ2-7	TGTGCCAGCAGCCAAGGGGGAAGTGGGACGGAGAAGTACTTC	CASSQGGSGTEKYF
.	TRBV12-3/TRBV12-4	.	TRBJ2-1	TGTGCCAGCAGTTTCTACCCTGTGAATGAGCAGTTCTTC	CASSFYPVNEQFF
.	TRBV5-1	many	TRBJ1-2	TGCGCCAGCAGCCCCCTGGGACCTAACTATGGCTACACCTTC	CASSPLGPNYGYTF
TRBD1	TRBV7-3	many	TRBJ2-3	TGTGCCAGCAGCGCGACAGGGGGAGTATCAGATACGCAGTATTTT	CASSATGGVSDTQYF
.	TRBV29-1	many	TRBJ1-5	TGCAGCGTCAATGACCGTCCGGGGGGGCCCCAGCATTTT	CSVNDRPGGPQHF
.	TRBV12-3/TRBV12-4	many	TRBJ2-3	TGTGCCAGCAGTTTAGGGGACACAGATACGCAGTATTTT	CASSLGDTDTQYF
.	TRBV21-1	few	TRBJ2-3	TGTGCCAGCGGGGACAGAGACACAGATACGCAGTATTTT	CASGDRDTDTQYF
TRBD2	TRBV27	many	TRBJ2-1	TGTGCCAGCAGTTCGCACCAGCGGGGGGGCTTAAATGAGCAGTTCTTC	CASSSHQRGGLNEQFF
.	TRBV11-2	many	TRBJ2-1	TGTGCCAGCAGCCCAATATCCCCGATATTCAATGAGCAGTTCTTC	CASSPISPIFNEQFF
TRBD2	TRBV20-1	many	TRBJ2-5	TGCAGTGCGGGAGCTAGCGGGGGGGCGAGGGGGACCCAGTACTTC	CSAGASGGARGTQYF
.	TRBV5-5	many	TRBJ1-4	TGTGCCAGCAGCCAGCCAGGCTCGTCTAATGAAAAACTGTTTTTT	CASSQPGSSNEKLFF
TRBD1	TRBV5-1	.	TRBJ2-7	TGCGCCAGCACCCCCAGACAGGGGGGGGACTACGAGCAGTACTTC	CASTPRQGGDYEQYF
.	TRBV4-1	many	TRBJ2-3	TGCGCCAGCAGCCAACCGTCCCACAGGGCCTCGGGCACAGATACGCAGTATTTT	CASSQPSHRASGTDTQYF
.	TRBV14	many	TRBJ1-2	TGTGCCAGCAGCCAAGGGACGGGCAACTATGGCTACACCTTC	CASSQGTGNYGYTF
TRBD1	TRBV3-1	once	TRBJ1-2	TGTGCCAGCAGCCAAGAAACTGACAGGGGCGGCTACACCTTC	CASSQETDRGGYTF
.	TRBV29-1	.	TRBJ1-2	TGCAGCGTTGAAGATAAGTCGGGGAACTATGGCTACACCTTC	CSVEDKSGNYGYTF
TRBD2	TRBV7-9	many	TRBJ2-5	TGTGCCAGCAGGGGGAGGGGCCAGACCCAGTACTTC	CASRGRGQTQYF
.	TRBV5-1	many	TRBJ2-2	TGCGCCAGCAGCTTGGGGCCGGCGACGAACACCGGGGAGCTGTTTTTT	CASSLGPATNTGELFF
.	TRBV7-9	.	TRBJ2-2	.	CASSLVRGFTGELFFF
TRBD1	TRBV30	many	TRBJ2-2	TGTGCCTGGAGTCCACAGGGGGCCGGGGAGCTGTTTTTT	CAWSPQGAGELFF
TRBD1	TRBV6-2/TRBV6-3	many	TRBJ2-6	TGTGCCACCCTAAGACAGGGGCTGAACTCTGGGGCCAACGTCCTGACTTTC	CATLRQGLNSGANVLTF
.	TRBV29-1	many	TRBJ2-3	TGCAGCGTTGATGCAGTTAGCACAGATACGCAGTATTTT	CSVDAVSTDTQYF